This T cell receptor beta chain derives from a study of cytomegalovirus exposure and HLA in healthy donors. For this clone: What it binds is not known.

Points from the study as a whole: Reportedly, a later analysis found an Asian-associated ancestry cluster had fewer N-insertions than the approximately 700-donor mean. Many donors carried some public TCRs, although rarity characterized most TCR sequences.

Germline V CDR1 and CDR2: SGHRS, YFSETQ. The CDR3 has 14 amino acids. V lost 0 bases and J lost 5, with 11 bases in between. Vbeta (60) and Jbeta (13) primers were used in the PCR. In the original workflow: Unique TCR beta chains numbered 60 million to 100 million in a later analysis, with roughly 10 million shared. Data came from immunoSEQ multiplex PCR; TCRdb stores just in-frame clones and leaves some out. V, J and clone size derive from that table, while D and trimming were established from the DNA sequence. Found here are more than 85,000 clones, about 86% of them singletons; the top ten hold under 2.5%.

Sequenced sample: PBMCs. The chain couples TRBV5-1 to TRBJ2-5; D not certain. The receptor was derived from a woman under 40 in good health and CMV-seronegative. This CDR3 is CASSLEQLLETQYF. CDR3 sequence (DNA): TGCGCCAGCAGCTTGGAACAGTTGCTGGAGACCCAGTACTTC.